The 20 T cell receptor beta chains given below trace back to one sample, sequenced in a study of regulatory dendritic cells for organ transplantation. Sequencing used immunoSEQ multiplex PCR; TCRdb keeps in-frame clones, though not all of them. Among almost 30,000 clones listed, 60% to 80% were seen once. Source material: memory CD4+ T cells from blood. Subset indicated: CD45RO+ memory T cells. The receptors were gathered from a human donor in good health.

This clone was detected a few times. This sequence joins TRBV7-2 and TRBJ1-2, with a tentative D call TRBD1 (6 bases). CDR3 size: 13 residues. With 4 bases removed from V and 4 bases from J, the gap between germline ends came to 10 bases. CDR1 and CDR2 (germline): SGHTA, FQGNSA. The CDR3 nucleotides read TGTGCCAGCAGCTCGGGGGCTGTCTATGGCTACACCTTC. It is translated as CASSSGAVYGYTF.

The chain links TRBV7-2 to TRBJ1-3; no definite D call. With 1 base removed from V and 10 bases from J, the gap between germline ends came to 5 bases. The CDR3 contains 11 residues. Per the germline V gene, CDR1 is SGHTA and CDR2 is FQGNSA. The CDR3 protein is CASSLDATIYF. The CDR3, as DNA: TGTGCCAGCAGCTTAGACGCGACCATATATTTT.

CDR3 protein: CASSLLGTGGEKLFF. CDR3 nucleotide sequence: TGTGCCAGCAGCTTACTTGGGACAGGGGGTGAAAAACTGTTTTTT. The rearrangement uses TRBV5-6 and TRBJ1-4; 11 bases agree with TRBD1. The CDR3 has 15 amino acids. Germline-derived CDR1 and CDR2 are SGHDT and YYEEEE. Trimming at V came to 2 bases and at J to 7 bases, leaving 4 bases not matched to a gene.

The chain uses TRBV9 and TRBJ2-1, with D possibly TRBD2 on 5 matching bases. Germline CDR1 reads SGDLS; CDR2 reads YYNGEE. This CDR3 has 16 amino acids. The germline V and J ends were trimmed by 3 bases and 3 bases, with 16 bases remaining between them. The CDR3 bases are TGTGCCAGCAGCGGTCCCGGGGTAGGCCTCTACAATGAGCAGTTCTTC. This encodes CASSGPGVGLYNEQFF.

The genes are TRBV2 and TRBJ2-2, with D uncertain. Germline V gives CDR1 SNHLY, CDR2 FYNNEI. The CDR3 loop spans 13 amino acids. V lost 3 bases to trimming and J lost 9 bases, with 11 bases between them. The CDR3 reads CASSDGPARELFF. The CDR3 DNA reads as TGTGCCAGCAGTGATGGACCCGCCAGGGAGCTGTTTTTT.

This clone was picked up a small number of times. The chain couples TRBV10-1 to TRBJ2-7; the D is unclear. The V end lost 5 bases, the J end lost 0 bases, and 8 bases lay between the germline ends. Germline CDR1 WNHNN, CDR2 SYGVQD (reference sequence). CDR3 length: 13 residues. CDR3 in amino acids: CASSPLPSYEQYF. CDR3 bases: TGCGCCAGCAGTCCCCTTCCCTCCTACGAGCAGTACTTC.

The CDR3 loop reads CATSRARTATSNQPQHF. CDR3 bases: TGTGCCACCAGCAGAGCCCGGACAGCAACTAGCAATCAGCCCCAGCATTTT. This chain joins TRBV15 and TRBJ1-5, with D possibly TRBD1 on 6 matching bases. CDR1 is LNHNV, CDR2 YYDKDF, per germline (reference sequence). The CDR3 consists of 17 residues. Trimming left V 1 base short and J 0 bases short, with 13 bases between.

V gene TRBV19 combines with J gene TRBJ1-5; D might be TRBD1 (5 bases). V was shortened by 6 bases and J by 4 bases, with 13 bases between the two germline ends. The CDR3 has 14 residues. Looked up from germline, CDR1 is LNHDA and CDR2 is SQIVND (reference sequence). The CDR3 loop reads CASRYGATNQPQHF. The CDR3 bases are TGTGCCAGTAGATATGGGGCCACGAATCAGCCCCAGCATTTT. Variable domain in full (rest from reference TRBV19 and TRBJ1-5): DGGITQSPKYLFRKEGQNVTLSCEQNLNHDAMYWYRQDPGQGLRLIYYSQIVNDFQKGDIAEGYSVSREKKESFPLTVTSAQKNPTAFYLCASRYGATNQPQHFGDGTRLSIL.

The chain carries TRBV19 and TRBJ2-1, with 7 bases identical to TRBD2. Germline CDR1 LNHDA, CDR2 SQIVND (reference sequence). Trimming at V came to 5 bases and at J to 10 bases, leaving 14 bases not matched to a gene. The CDR3 covers 15 residues. CDR3 coding DNA: TGTGCCAGTAGTGGGGTCCCTAGCGGCGCCGGGGAGCAGTTCTTC. It translates to CASSGVPSGAGEQFF.

The genes are TRBV5-4 and TRBJ2-6; 7 bases map to TRBD2. The CDR3 has 15 amino acids. The germline V gene encodes CDR1 SGHNT and CDR2 YYREEE (reference sequence). V shed 4 bases, J shed 0 bases, and the junction held 1 base outside the gene matches. The CDR3 loop reads CASSGGGSGANVLTF. The CDR3 bases are TGTGCCAGCAGCGGGGGGGGCTCTGGGGCCAACGTCCTGACTTTC.

About this clone: This sample includes further DNA sequences coding for the same CDR3. The chain couples TRBV15 to TRBJ2-1, with D perhaps given as TRBD1 or TRBD2 (5 bases each). The germline V gene encodes CDR1 LNHNV and CDR2 YYDKDF (reference sequence). This CDR3 spans 16 amino acids. V was cut by 0 bases and J by 7 bases, with 16 bases left in between. The CDR3 loop is CATSREAAGTYNEQFF. The CDR3 region has the DNA TGTGCCACCAGCAGAGAGGCTGCCGGGACGTATAATGAGCAGTTCTTC. The whole variable domain, filled in from reference TRBV15 and TRBJ2-1, reads DAMVIQNPRYQVTQFGKPVTLSCSQTLNHNVMYWYQQKSSQAPKLLFHYYDKDFNNEADTPDNFQSRRPNTSFCFLDIRSPGLGDTAMYLCATSREAAGTYNEQFFGPGTRLTVL.

This chain links TRBV19 with TRBJ1-2, with D maybe TRBD1 (6 bases). CDR1 is LNHDA, CDR2 SQIVND, per germline (reference sequence). The CDR3 is 12 amino acids. Trimming took off 6 bases at V and 7 bases at J, with 12 bases between the two ends. CDR3 in amino acids: CASRDQGFGYTF. The CDR3 DNA follows: TGTGCCAGTAGAGATCAGGGGTTTGGCTACACCTTC. Complete variable domain (other parts from reference TRBV19 and TRBJ1-2): DGGITQSPKYLFRKEGQNVTLSCEQNLNHDAMYWYRQDPGQGLRLIYYSQIVNDFQKGDIAEGYSVSREKKESFPLTVTSAQKNPTAFYLCASRDQGFGYTFGSGTRLTVV.

The J gene is TRBJ1-5, the V gene TRBV19, with 10 bases identical to TRBD1. With V trimmed by 7 bases and J by 1 base, 4 bases remained unmatched. Germline V gene lookup returns CDR1 LNHDA and CDR2 SQIVND (reference sequence). CDR3 length: 15 residues. CDR3 DNA sequence: TGTGCCAGTACCAGGGGACAGGGGAGCAATCAGCCCCAGCATTTT. Translation gives CASTRGQGSNQPQHF.

This sequence joins TRBV19 and TRBJ2-6, with D possibly being TRBD1 (6 bases). Per the germline V gene, CDR1 is LNHDA and CDR2 is SQIVND (reference sequence). Trimming cost V 3 bases and J 0 bases, with 12 bases left between them. The CDR3 contains 17 residues. The CDR3 DNA reads as TGTGCCAGTAGTATTTCCACAGGGAGCTCTGGGGCCAACGTCCTGACTTTC. Its translation: CASSISTGSSGANVLTF.

The chain is built from TRBV2 and TRBJ2-7; 10 positions agree with TRBD1. Germline values: CDR1 SNHLY, CDR2 FYNNEI. The junction had 8 bases not matched to a gene; V was cut back by 9 bases and J by 3 bases. The CDR3 totals 14 residues. CDR3 amino acids: CASTGQGVYYEQYF. CDR3 in DNA: TGTGCCAGTACCGGACAGGGGGTTTACTACGAGCAGTACTTC. Full variable domain (missing parts from reference TRBV2 and TRBJ2-7): EPEVTQTPSHQVTQMGQEVILRCVPISNHLYFYWYRQILGQKVEFLVSFYNNEISEKSEIFDDQFSVERPDGSNFTLKIRSTKLEDSAMYFCASTGQGVYYEQYFGPGTRLTVT.

The V call is TRBV28, the J call TRBJ2-2; 7 bases are shared with TRBD1. V lost 5 bases to trimming and J lost 6 bases; unmatched junction nucleotides: 3. The CDR3 spans 13 residues. Germline CDR1 MDHEN, CDR2 SYDVKM. CDR3 protein: CASSTTGAGELFF. The CDR3 coding sequence is TGTGCCAGCAGTACCACAGGGGCCGGGGAGCTGTTTTTT.

The chain combines TRBV7-6 with TRBJ1-4; the D is unclear. Trimming left V 5 bases short and J 2 bases short, with 15 bases between. The CDR3 totals 16 residues. CDR1 is SGHVS and CDR2 is FNYEAQ in the germline V gene. The CDR3 nucleotides read TGTGCCAGCAGCCCCACACCGTTTCGGACTAATGAAAAACTGTTTTTT. Its protein is CASSPTPFRTNEKLFF.

The chain is built from TRBV7-2 and TRBJ2-2; no clear D gene. CDR1 and CDR2 from the germline V gene are SGHTA and FQGNSA. CDR3 length: 17 amino acids. Between the trimmed V and J ends, which lost 1 base and 4 bases, there was a span of 16 bases. The CDR3 loop is CASSLDLRQWGTGELFF. Written as DNA, the CDR3 is TGTGCCAGCAGCTTAGATTTACGGCAGTGGGGCACCGGGGAGCTGTTTTTT.

The chain joins TRBV7-9 to TRBJ2-5; D gene ambiguous. Germline assignment: CDR1 SEHNR and CDR2 FQNEAQ (reference sequence). Trimming took 1 base from V and 5 from J, leaving 11 bases between them. The CDR3 is 14 residues long. The CDR3 here is CASSLEGFLETQYF. The CDR3 DNA is TGTGCCAGCAGCTTAGAAGGGTTTCTGGAGACCCAGTACTTC.

This clone appeared a single time. J is TRBJ2-2 and V is TRBV6-5; D could derive from TRBD1 or TRBD2 (6 bases each). The germline V gene has CDR1 MNHEY and CDR2 SVGAGI. The CDR3 runs 12 residues. Trimming removed 8 bases at V and 6 bases at J, with 10 bases between. CDR3 region: CASGGPPGELFF. The CDR3 DNA reads as TGTGCCAGCGGGGGGCCCCCCGGGGAGCTGTTTTTT.